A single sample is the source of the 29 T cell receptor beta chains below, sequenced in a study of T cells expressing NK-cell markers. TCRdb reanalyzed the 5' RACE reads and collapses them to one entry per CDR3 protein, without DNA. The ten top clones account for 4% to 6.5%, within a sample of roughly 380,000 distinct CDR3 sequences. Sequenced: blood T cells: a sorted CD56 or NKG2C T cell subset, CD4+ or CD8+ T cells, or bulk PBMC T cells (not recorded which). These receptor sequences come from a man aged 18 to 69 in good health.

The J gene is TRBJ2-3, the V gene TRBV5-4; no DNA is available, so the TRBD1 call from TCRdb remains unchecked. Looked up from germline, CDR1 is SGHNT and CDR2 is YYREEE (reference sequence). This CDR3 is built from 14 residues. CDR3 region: CASSLGGGQITQYF. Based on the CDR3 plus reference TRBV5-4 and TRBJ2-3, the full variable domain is ETGVTQSPTHLIKTRGQQVTLRCSSQSGHNTVSWYQQALGQGPQFIFQYYREEENGRGNFPPRFSGLQFPNYSSELNVNALELDDSALYLCASSLGGGQITQYFGPGTRLTVL.

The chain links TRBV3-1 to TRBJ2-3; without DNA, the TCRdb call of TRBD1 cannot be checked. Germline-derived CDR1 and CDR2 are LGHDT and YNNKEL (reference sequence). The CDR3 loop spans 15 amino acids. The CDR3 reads CASSQSGKRADTQYF.

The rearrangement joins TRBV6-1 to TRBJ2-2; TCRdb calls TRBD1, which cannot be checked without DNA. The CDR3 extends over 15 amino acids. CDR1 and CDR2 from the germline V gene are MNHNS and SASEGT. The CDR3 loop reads CASSGRQGSPGELFF.

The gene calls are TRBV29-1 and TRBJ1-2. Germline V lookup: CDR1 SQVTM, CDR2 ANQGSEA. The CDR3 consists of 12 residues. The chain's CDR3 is CSVEGGGGGYTF.

CDR3 in amino acids: CSARQGAATDTQYF. The V call is TRBV20-1, the J call TRBJ2-3; no DNA is available, so the TRBD1 call from TCRdb remains unchecked. The CDR3 extends over 14 amino acids. Germline V lookup: CDR1 DFQATT, CDR2 SNEGSKA (reference sequence).

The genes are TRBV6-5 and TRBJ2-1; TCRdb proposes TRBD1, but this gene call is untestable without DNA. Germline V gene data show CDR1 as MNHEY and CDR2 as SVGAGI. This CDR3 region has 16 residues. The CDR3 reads CASSYSRTGAYNEQFF.

CDR3 amino acids: CASSLALGLGSYNEQFF. V usage is TRBV28 and J usage is TRBJ2-1; TCRdb reports TRBD1, a call that lacks DNA to check it against. This CDR3 has 17 amino acids. Germline V gene data show CDR1 as MDHEN and CDR2 as SYDVKM.

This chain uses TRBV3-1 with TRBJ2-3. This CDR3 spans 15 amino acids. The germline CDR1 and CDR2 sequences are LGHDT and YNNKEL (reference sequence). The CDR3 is CASSQDPDRTDTQYF.

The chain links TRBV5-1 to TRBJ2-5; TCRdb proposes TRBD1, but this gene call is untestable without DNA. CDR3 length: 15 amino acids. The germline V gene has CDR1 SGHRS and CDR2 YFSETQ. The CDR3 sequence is CASSPDSVRRETQYF.

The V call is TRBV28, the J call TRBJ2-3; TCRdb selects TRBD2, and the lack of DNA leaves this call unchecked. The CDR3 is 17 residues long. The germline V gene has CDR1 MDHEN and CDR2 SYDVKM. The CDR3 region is CASSLGALAGMRDTQYF.

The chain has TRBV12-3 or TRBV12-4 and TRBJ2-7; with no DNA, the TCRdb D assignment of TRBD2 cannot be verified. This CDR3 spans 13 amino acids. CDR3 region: CASRPAGGNEQYF.

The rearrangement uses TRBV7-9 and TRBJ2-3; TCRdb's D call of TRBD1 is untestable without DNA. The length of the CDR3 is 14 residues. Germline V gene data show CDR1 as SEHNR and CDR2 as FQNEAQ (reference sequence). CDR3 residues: CASSPRQSTWTQYF.

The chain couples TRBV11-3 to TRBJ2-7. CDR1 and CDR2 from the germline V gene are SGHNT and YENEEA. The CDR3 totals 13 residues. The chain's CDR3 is CASSPSNAYEQYF. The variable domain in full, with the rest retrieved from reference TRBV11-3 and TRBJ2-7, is EAGVVQSPRYKIIEKKQPVAFWCNPISGHNTLYWYLQNLGQGPELLIRYENEEAVDDSQLPKDRFSAERLKGVDSTLKIQPAELGDSAVYLCASSPSNAYEQYFGPGTRLTVT.

CDR3: CSVTGTDRIEQYF. This chain connects TRBV29-1 to TRBJ2-7; the TCRdb call, TRBD1, lacks DNA for checking. The CDR3 loop spans 13 amino acids. CDR1 is SQVTM, CDR2 ANQGSEA, per germline.

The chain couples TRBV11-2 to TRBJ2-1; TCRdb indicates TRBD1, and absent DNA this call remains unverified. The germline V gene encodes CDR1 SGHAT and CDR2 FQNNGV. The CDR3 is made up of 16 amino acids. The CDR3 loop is CASTSLGGASGDEQFF.

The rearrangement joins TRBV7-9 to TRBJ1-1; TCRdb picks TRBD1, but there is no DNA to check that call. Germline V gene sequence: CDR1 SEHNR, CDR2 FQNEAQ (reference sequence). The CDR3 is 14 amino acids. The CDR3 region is CASTKDRANTEAFF.

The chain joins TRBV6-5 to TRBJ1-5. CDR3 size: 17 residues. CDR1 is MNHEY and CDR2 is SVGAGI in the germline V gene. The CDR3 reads CASSNDAGLRGNQPQHF.

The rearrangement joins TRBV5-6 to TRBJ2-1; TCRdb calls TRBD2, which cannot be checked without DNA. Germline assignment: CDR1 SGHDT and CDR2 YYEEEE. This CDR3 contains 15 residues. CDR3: CASSKIAGSYNEQFF.

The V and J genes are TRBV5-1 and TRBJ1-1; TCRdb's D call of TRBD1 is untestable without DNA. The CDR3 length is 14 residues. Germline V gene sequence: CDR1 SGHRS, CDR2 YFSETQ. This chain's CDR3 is CASSSETGTSEAFF.

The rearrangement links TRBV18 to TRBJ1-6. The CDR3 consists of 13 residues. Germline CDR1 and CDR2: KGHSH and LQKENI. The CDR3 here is CASSPLANSPLHF. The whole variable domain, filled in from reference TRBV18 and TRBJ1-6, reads NAGVMQNPRHLVRRRGQEARLRCSPMKGHSHVYWYRQLPEEGLKFMVYLQKENIIDESGMPKERFSAEFPKEGPSILRIQQVVRGDSAAYFCASSPLANSPLHFGNGTRLTVT.

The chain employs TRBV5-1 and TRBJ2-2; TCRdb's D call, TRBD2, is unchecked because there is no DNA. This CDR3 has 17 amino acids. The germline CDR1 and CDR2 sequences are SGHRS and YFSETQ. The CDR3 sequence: CASSFSSGSPNTGELFF.

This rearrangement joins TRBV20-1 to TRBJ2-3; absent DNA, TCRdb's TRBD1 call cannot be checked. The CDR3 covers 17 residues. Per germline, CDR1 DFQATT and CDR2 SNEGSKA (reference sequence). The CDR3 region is CSARAPGVPRYTDTQYF.

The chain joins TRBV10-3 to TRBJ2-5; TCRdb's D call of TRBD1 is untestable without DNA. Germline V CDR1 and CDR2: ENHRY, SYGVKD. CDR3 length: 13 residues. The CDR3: CATRGGVRETQYF.

The CDR3 reads CSAGGDSQGTEAFF. The chain links TRBV29-1 to TRBJ1-1; TCRdb's D call, TRBD1, is unchecked because there is no DNA. The CDR3 totals 14 residues. The V gene's germline CDR1 is SQVTM and CDR2 ANQGSEA.

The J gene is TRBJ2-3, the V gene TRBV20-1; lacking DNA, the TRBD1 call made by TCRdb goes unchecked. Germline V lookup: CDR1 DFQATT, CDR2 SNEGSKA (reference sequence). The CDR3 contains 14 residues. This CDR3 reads CSAVRDTRTDTQYF.

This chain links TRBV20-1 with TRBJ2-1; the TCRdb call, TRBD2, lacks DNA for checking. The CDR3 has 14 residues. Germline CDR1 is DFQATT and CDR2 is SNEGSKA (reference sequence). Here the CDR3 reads CSASLPRGKDKQFF.

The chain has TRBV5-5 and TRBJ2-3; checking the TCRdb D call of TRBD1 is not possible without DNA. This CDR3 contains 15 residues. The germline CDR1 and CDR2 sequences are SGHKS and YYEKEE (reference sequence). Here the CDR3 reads CASSLYQGASDTQYF.

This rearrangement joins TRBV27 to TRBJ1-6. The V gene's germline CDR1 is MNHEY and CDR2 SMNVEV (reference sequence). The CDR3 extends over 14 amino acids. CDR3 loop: CASSLSVRNSPLHF.

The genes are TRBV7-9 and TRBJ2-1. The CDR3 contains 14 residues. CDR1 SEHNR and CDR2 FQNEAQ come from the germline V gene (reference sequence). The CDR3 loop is CASSPILNYNEQFF.